This T cell receptor beta chain was obtained from a study of T cell clonality in common variable immunodeficiency (dated by TCRdb to between 2015 and 2017). Overall study results and their limits: Fewer deletions and N-nucleotide insertions were reportedly observed in CVID TCRbeta sequences, and highly modified clones with 13 or more V deletions were reportedly absent from CVID TCRbeta sequences. Even though DNA input was the same, control samples had an average of approximately 82,000 unique sequences each, compared with approximately 32,000 in CVID samples. Correlations of repertoire features with clinical complications were constrained by heterogeneity among patients within the CVID cohort. Fewer TCRbeta clones were shared among CVID subjects than among healthy controls (p < 0.0001). TCRbeta clonality was higher in CVID subjects than in healthy controls (t-test p = 0.018), and the increase was most characteristic of about a third of subjects. The authors noted that sequencing repertoires of T cell subpopulations would be needed to clarify what caused the increased clonality in CVID.

At least ten counts were recorded for this clone. The antigen this receptor binds is unknown. Both CVID patients and healthy controls were predominantly of Caucasian heritage. Heparinized peripheral whole blood samples of about 5 to 8.5 ml were collected from each donor. TCRbeta CDR3 repertoires were sequenced from genomic DNA of adults with common variable immune deficiency (CVID) and healthy adult controls. A total of some 22 healthy adult volunteers (approximately 12 female and around ten male; age range roughly 23 to 66 years, mean age about 35) were included in the control group. Diluted blood was subjected to density centrifugation over Hypaque 1077 or Ficoll-Paque for isolation of peripheral blood mononuclear cells. Genomic DNA was extracted from unsorted mononuclear cells by Qiagen column purification or by a centrifugation-based method. CVID samples and control samples contributed equivalent amounts of genomic DNA as sequencing input. For every sample, a 60 bp segment covering the rearranged TCRbeta CDR3 region was amplified and then sequenced. TCRbeta amplification used the immunoSEQ assay, a bias-corrected multiplex PCR with high-throughput sequencing. On the authors' methods: Each unique nucleotide sequence was treated as a clone and annotated with V, D and J genes, copy number and frequency. Sequences were labeled productive if in frame, and non-productive if out of frame or containing stop codons. As previously described, clonality was calculated on the basis of Shannon's entropy. The predicted amino acid sequences of productive clones were used to derive mean CDR3 Kyte-Doolittle hydropathy. The R hclust function was used to hierarchically cluster scaled V gene usage with Manhattan distance and complete linkage. Clone sharing by CDR3 amino acid sequence was assessed by resampling 12 repertoires per group over 100 rounds. The repertoires were searched for about 68 published EBV-specific TCRbeta sequences and some 250 published CMV-specific TCRbeta sequences. Two CVID samples yielding fewer than 10,000 sequences were excluded from analysis, leaving under 45 CVID repertoires. This immuneACCESS table, as held by TCRdb, lists in-frame sequences with V and J called but not all clones. Of the missing ones, under half trace to an unresolved V gene in checked studies; the others have no known cause. V and J calls and clone size come straight from that table; D and trimming were deduced from the DNA. This sample was tabulated with approximately 40,000 clones, among which there are no singletons. More than 9% of the sample lies in the top ten.

Sample: peripheral blood mononuclear cells. The source is a person aged 18-70 years in good health.

The CDR3 protein is CASTGRGTLSYNSPLHF. Partial CDR3 DNA: TGTGCCAGCACCGGCAGGGGTACCCTCTCCTATAATTCACCC. The chain couples TRBV2 to TRBJ1-6; the best D guess is TRBD1, with 6 bases matching. The read finishes 3 residues shy of the CDR3 end, and the germline J gene is used to complete it. The junction shows trimming of 7 bases on V and 0 bases on J, plus 16 bases between the germline ends. The CDR3 starts with the cysteine, ends with the phenylalanine, and has 17 residues. Shown are 42 bases from within the CDR3, in frame from base 1. As encoded in the germline V gene, CDR1 is SNHLY while CDR2 is FYNNEI. Outside the CDR3, residues come from the reference TRBV2 and TRBJ1-6 proteins, so the full variable domain is: EPEVTQTPSHQVTQMGQEVILRCVPISNHLYFYWYRQILGQKVEFLVSFYNNEISEKSEIFDDQFSVERPDGSNFTLKIRSTKLEDSAMYFCASTGRGTLSYNSPLHFGNGTRLTVT.